This T cell receptor beta chain was obtained from a study of shared clonotypes between healthy human individuals. Study-wide background: The study used three CD4 naive, three CD4 memory, two CD8 naive and one CD8 memory plate per donor.

In this sample, this clone turned up once. What it binds is not known. Study-level findings and limits: Across subsets, estimated richness was generally greater for naive than for memory populations.

Negatively enriched CD4+ T cells were divided by CD45RA into naive and memory. Clones were read by immunoSEQ multiplex PCR, and TCRdb kept only the in-frame ones, dropping some. The table lists around 2,000,000 clones, roughly 94% of them singletons. Germline CDR1 MNHNY, CDR2 SVGAGI (reference sequence). Trimming left V 6 bases short and J 5 bases short, with 13 bases between. CDR3 length: 13 amino acids. The TCR sequence derives from a man aged 18 to 30 in good health. The sequencing input was naive CD4+ T cells sorted from blood. Subset denoted: CD45RA+ positively selected. The chain is built from TRBV6-6 and TRBJ1-2, with D maybe TRBD1 (5 bases). CDR3 loop: CASSLGRIYGYTF. CDR3 sequence (DNA): TGTGCCAGCAGCCTGGGACGGATATATGGCTACACCTTC.